The entry below describes one TCR beta chain. Original processing methods: Quantification of nucleated cells was approximated via reference gene primer amplification. Libraries were prepared by immunoSEQ multiplex PCR; TCRdb keeps only in-frame clonotypes and omits some of them. V and J calls and clone size are those listed in that table; D and trimming were worked out from the DNA. The table lists about 74,000 clones, just over 90% of them singletons. The entry originates in a study of blood T cell repertoires in COVID-19. Study-level background: The cDNA or gDNA used as material had been derived from T cells, B-cell-depleted T cells, or PBMCs.

CDR3 length equals 18 residues. The V and J ends lost 0 bases and 4 bases, in that order; junction bases with no gene match: 12. Germline values: CDR1 SGHNT, CDR2 YYREEE (reference sequence). The receptor was isolated from a man in his fifties or sixties with COVID-19, enrolled during active disease. The sequenced material came from peripheral blood. The V call is TRBV5-4, the J call TRBJ2-5; 10 nucleotides align to TRBD2. CDR3 sequence: CASSLAASGSFLGETQYF. The CDR3 coding sequence is TGTGCCAGCAGCTTGGCGGCTAGCGGGAGTTTTTTAGGAGAGACCCAGTACTTC. Variable domain in full (rest from reference TRBV5-4 and TRBJ2-5): ETGVTQSPTHLIKTRGQQVTLRCSSQSGHNTVSWYQQALGQGPQFIFQYYREEENGRGNFPPRFSGLQFPNYSSELNVNALELDDSALYLCASSLAASGSFLGETQYFGPGTRLLVL.